This T cell receptor (beta chain) was identified during a study of cutaneous CD30+ T cell lymphoproliferative disorder and hepatitis E (dated by TCRdb to 2017 to 2018). CDR3 length: 12 amino acids, cysteine to phenylalanine. Only CDR3 DNA is held: 36 bases, read in frame from base 1. The germline V gene encodes CDR1 MNHNY and CDR2 SVGAGI (reference sequence). V and J are truncated by 6 bases and 7 bases respectively, leaving an intervening sequence of 9 bases. As to this clone: Its antigen has not been determined. Base qualities are missing; no much larger clone stands one base away.

Library generation was performed with the immunoSEQ multiplex PCR assay. Sourced from immuneACCESS, this table was stored by TCRdb with only in-frame sequences that have V and J called. A share of the clones is absent; for the studies checked, an unresolved V gene accounts for under half, and the remainder has no known explanation. Here the sample has about 8,000 clones; roughly 70% occur a single time. Jointly, the top ten make up more than 0.95% of the sample. The source of this sequence is a human donor with a cutaneous T cell lymphoproliferative disorder associated with hepatitis E virus. The chain couples TRBV6-6 to TRBJ2-2; TRBD2 might be the D gene, on 5 matching bases. Sequences were obtained from blood. CDR3 region: CASSPEGGELFF. The bases read TGTGCCAGCAGCCCCGAGGGCGGGGAGCTGTTTTTT.